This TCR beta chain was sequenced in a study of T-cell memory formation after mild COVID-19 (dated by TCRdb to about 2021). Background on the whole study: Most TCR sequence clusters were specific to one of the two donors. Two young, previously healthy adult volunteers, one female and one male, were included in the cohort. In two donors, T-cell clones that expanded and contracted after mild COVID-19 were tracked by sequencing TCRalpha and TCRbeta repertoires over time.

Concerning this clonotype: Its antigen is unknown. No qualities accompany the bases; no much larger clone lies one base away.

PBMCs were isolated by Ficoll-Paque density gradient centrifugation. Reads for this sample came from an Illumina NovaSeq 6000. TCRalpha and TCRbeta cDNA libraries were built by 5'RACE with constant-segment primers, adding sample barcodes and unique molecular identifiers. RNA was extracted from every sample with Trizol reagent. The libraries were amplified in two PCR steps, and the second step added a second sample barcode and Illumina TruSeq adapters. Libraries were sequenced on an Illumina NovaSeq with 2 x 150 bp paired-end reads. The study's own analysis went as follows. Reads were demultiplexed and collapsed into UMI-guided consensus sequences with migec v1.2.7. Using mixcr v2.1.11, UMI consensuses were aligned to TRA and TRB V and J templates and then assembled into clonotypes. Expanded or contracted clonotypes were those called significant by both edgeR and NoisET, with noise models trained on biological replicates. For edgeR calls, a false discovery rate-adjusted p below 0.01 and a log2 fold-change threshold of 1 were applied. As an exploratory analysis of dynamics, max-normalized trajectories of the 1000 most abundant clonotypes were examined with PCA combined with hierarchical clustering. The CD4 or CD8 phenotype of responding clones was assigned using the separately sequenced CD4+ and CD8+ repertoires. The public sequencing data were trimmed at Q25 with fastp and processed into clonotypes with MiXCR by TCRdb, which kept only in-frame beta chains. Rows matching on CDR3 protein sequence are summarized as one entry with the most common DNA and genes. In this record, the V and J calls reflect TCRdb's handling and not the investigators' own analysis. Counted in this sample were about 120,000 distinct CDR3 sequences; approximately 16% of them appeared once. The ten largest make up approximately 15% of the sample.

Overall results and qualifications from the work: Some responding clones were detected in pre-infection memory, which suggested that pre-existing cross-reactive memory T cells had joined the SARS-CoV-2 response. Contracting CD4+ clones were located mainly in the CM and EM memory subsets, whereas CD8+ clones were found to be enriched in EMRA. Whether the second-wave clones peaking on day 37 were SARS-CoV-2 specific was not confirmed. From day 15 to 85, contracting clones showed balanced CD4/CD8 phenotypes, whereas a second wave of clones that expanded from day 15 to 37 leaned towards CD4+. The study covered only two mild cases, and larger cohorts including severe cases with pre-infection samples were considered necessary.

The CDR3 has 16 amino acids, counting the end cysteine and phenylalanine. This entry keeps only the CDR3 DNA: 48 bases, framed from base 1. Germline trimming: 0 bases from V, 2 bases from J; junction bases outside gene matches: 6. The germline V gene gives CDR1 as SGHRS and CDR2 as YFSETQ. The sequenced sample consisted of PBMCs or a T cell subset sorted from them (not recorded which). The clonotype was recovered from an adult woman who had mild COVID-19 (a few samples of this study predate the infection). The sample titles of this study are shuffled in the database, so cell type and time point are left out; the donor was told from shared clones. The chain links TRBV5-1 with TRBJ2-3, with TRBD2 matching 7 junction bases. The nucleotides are TGCGCCAGCAGCTTGGGTTCAGCGGGGATCACAGATACGCAGTATTTT. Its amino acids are CASSLGSAGITDTQYF.